This entry lists 25 T cell receptor beta chains sequenced from one sample in a study of shared clonotypes between healthy human individuals. Cells designated naive CD8 were CD45RO-negative and were positively selected for CCR7, with terminally differentiated effector memory CD45RA+ cells excluded. The repertoire was sequenced with immunoSEQ multiplex PCR; TCRdb's copy has only in-frame clones and lacks some. The data contain some 1,900,000 clones, just under 95% of them singletons. The sequencing input was naive CD8+ T cells sorted from blood. These receptors came from a man between 18 and 29 years old in good health.

As concerns this clone: Other DNA sequences in the same sample also yield this CDR3. The chain combines TRBV20-1 with TRBJ1-1, with D uncertain. Germline V gene data show CDR1 as DFQATT and CDR2 as SNEGSKA (reference sequence). There are 10 residues in the CDR3. Trimming cost V 2 bases and J 4 bases, with 2 bases left between them. Here the CDR3 reads CSARITEAFF. CDR3 DNA: TGCAGTGCTAGAATCACTGAAGCTTTCTTT.

The chain is built from TRBV19 and TRBJ2-7, with 8 bases matching TRBD1. Losses at the gene ends were 5 bases for V and 3 bases for J; bases not matched to a gene: 6. Looked up from germline, CDR1 is LNHDA and CDR2 is SQIVND (reference sequence). The length of the CDR3 is 14 residues. The DNA for the CDR3 is TGTGCCAGTAGTGGACAGGGTATATACTACGAGCAGTACTTC. Encoded protein: CASSGQGIYYEQYF.

This chain uses TRBV12-5 with TRBJ1-5; 9 bases map to TRBD1. Germline CDR1 and CDR2: LGHNT and FRNRAP. J gave up 0 bases and V 7 bases, and 10 bases lay outside the gene matches. This CDR3 is built from 17 residues. The CDR3 sequence: CASAGAGTGYSNQPQHF. CDR3 in DNA: TGTGCTAGTGCTGGAGCCGGGACAGGGTATAGCAATCAGCCCCAGCATTTT.

A remark on this clone: The identical CDR3 is also encoded by other nucleotide sequences in the sample. This chain uses TRBV4-1 with TRBJ1-4; D unresolved. CDR1 MGHRA and CDR2 YSYEKL come from the germline V gene. Trimming pared 3 bases from V and 0 bases from J, leaving 5 bases between. CDR3 length: 14 residues. CDR3 DNA sequence: TGCGCCAGCAGCCAGGCGGCAACTAATGAAAAACTGTTTTTT. Amino acids: CASSQAATNEKLFF.

The chain uses TRBV7-2 and TRBJ1-5; maybe TRBD1 (6 bases). V lost 5 bases and J 7 bases, leaving 21 bases between the germline ends. Germline values: CDR1 SGHTA, CDR2 FQGNSA. This CDR3 has 16 residues. The CDR3 loop is CASSKDMGAPPQPQHF. CDR3 DNA sequence: TGTGCCAGCAGCAAAGATATGGGGGCGCCTCCGCAGCCCCAGCATTTT.

Of note for this clone: The sample has other DNA sequences that encode this CDR3 too. V usage is TRBV11-2 and J usage is TRBJ2-7; TRBD2 matches 11 bases. J was trimmed by 0 bases and V by 5 bases; bases with no gene match: 3. This CDR3 has 15 residues. CDR1 SGHAT and CDR2 FQNNGV come from the germline V gene. CDR3 in DNA: TGTGCCAGCAGCCTCGGGACTAGCGGCTCCTACGAGCAGTACTTC. This encodes CASSLGTSGSYEQYF.

The V call is TRBV7-9, the J call TRBJ2-5; D uncertain. CDR3 length: 15 amino acids. Trimming took 1 base from V and 2 from J, leaving 11 bases between them. Germline-derived CDR1 and CDR2 are SEHNR and FQNEAQ (reference sequence). The CDR3 DNA reads as TGTGCCAGCAGCTTAGAATGGGCAGGACAAGAGACCCAGTACTTC. It translates to CASSLEWAGQETQYF.

The chain is built from TRBV11-2 and TRBJ1-3; TRBD1 is a possible D gene (5 bases). V dropped 3 bases and J dropped 3 bases, with 15 bases sitting between them. The CDR3 covers 16 residues. CDR1 and CDR2 (germline): SGHAT, FQNNGV. The CDR3 region has the DNA TGTGCCAGCAGCTTGTTATATGCGGGGGATGGAAACACCATATATTTT. Protein sequence: CASSLLYAGDGNTIYF.

CDR3 loop: CASSSQTSVVETQYF. For the CDR3, the DNA is TGTGCCAGCAGCTCCCAGACTAGTGTCGTAGAGACCCAGTACTTC. This chain joins TRBV7-9 and TRBJ2-5, with D tentatively TRBD2 (6 bases). This CDR3 is 15 amino acids long. V lost 4 bases to trimming and J lost 4 bases, with 16 bases between them. CDR1 and CDR2 (germline): SEHNR, FQNEAQ (reference sequence).

This chain connects TRBV27 to TRBJ2-7; D call uncertain. Deletions cut 3 bases from V and 3 bases from J, with 12 bases between. This CDR3 comprises 14 residues. Germline CDR1 is MNHEY and CDR2 is SMNVEV (reference sequence). The CDR3 protein is CASSLGQELYEQYF. Written as DNA, the CDR3 is TGTGCCAGCAGTTTGGGTCAGGAACTCTACGAGCAGTACTTC.

Worth noting for this clone: This same CDR3 is encoded by further DNA sequences in the sample. The V call is TRBV4-1, the J call TRBJ1-5; D is undetermined. CDR1 MGHRA and CDR2 YSYEKL come from the germline V gene. Between the trimmed V and J ends, which lost 0 bases and 5 bases, there was a span of 5 bases. The CDR3 is made up of 13 amino acids. The CDR3 protein is CASSQERDQPQHF. CDR3 sequence (DNA): TGCGCCAGCAGCCAAGAACGGGATCAGCCCCAGCATTTT.

The V call is TRBV27, the J call TRBJ1-5; TRBD1 is a possible D gene (6 bases). Germline V gene sequence: CDR1 MNHEY, CDR2 SMNVEV (reference sequence). V was trimmed by 3 bases and J by 2 bases, leaving 11 bases between them. The CDR3 spans 15 residues. This CDR3 is CASSFLGARNQPQHF. Written as DNA, the CDR3 is TGTGCCAGCAGTTTTTTGGGGGCGCGCAATCAGCCCCAGCATTTT.

The chain employs TRBV5-6 and TRBJ2-5, with D perhaps matching TRBD1 (6 bases). The CDR3 runs to 16 residues. Germline V gene lookup returns CDR1 SGHDT and CDR2 YYEEEE. V was pared by 4 bases and J by 1 base, with 17 bases between. The CDR3 sequence: CASSPVGLGGQETQYF. The DNA for the CDR3 is TGTGCCAGCAGCCCTGTGGGTCTAGGGGGCCAAGAGACCCAGTACTTC.

The chain couples TRBV29-1 to TRBJ2-7; D is possibly TRBD1 (6 bases). Germline V gene lookup returns CDR1 SQVTM and CDR2 ANQGSEA. V was trimmed by 4 bases and J by 2 bases, leaving 15 bases between them. CDR3 length equals 14 residues. The CDR3 DNA is TGCAGCGTTGTGGAGTTCGGACAGACCTACGAGCAGTACTTC. This gives the protein CSVVEFGQTYEQYF.

As to this clone: Different DNA sequences within this sample yield the same CDR3. The chain couples TRBV9 to TRBJ1-1, with TRBD1 identical over 8 bases. Germline CDR1 is SGDLS and CDR2 is YYNGEE. This CDR3 has 13 amino acids. V shed 7 bases and J 1 base; nucleotides not matched to a gene: 3. CDR3 DNA sequence: TGTGCCAGCGGAACAGGGGGGAACACTGAAGCTTTCTTT. It yields the protein CASGTGGNTEAFF.

V gene TRBV2 combines with J gene TRBJ2-7; possibly TRBD1 for D (5 bases). Trimming stripped 5 bases from V and 2 bases from J, with 16 bases between. Germline lookup yields CDR1 SNHLY and CDR2 FYNNEI. The CDR3 totals 15 residues. This CDR3 reads CASSLGLTVPYEQYF. In DNA form, the CDR3 reads TGTGCCAGCAGTCTGGGCCTGACAGTCCCCTACGAGCAGTACTTC. Drawing the rest from reference TRBV2 and TRBJ2-7, the complete variable domain is EPEVTQTPSHQVTQMGQEVILRCVPISNHLYFYWYRQILGQKVEFLVSFYNNEISEKSEIFDDQFSVERPDGSNFTLKIRSTKLEDSAMYFCASSLGLTVPYEQYFGPGTRLTVT.

This clone was recorded only once. The chain carries TRBV27 and TRBJ1-5; D unclear. Germline CDR1 and CDR2: MNHEY and SMNVEV (reference sequence). The CDR3 sequence is 13 residues long. Trimming pared 4 bases from V and 8 bases from J, leaving 12 bases between. DNA for the CDR3: TGTGCCAGCAGTTCCGACGGGTTTAAGCCCCAGCATTTT. Residues: CASSSDGFKPQHF.

This rearrangement joins TRBV4-2 to TRBJ2-7; D is possibly TRBD1 (6 bases). V was clipped by 0 bases and J by 5 bases, with 20 bases between them. The CDR3 covers 17 residues. CDR1 and CDR2 from the germline V gene are LGHNA and YNFKEQ. CDR3 loop: CASSQDQAGEPLDEQYF. The DNA of the CDR3 is TGTGCCAGCAGCCAAGATCAGGCAGGGGAGCCATTGGACGAGCAGTACTTC.

V is TRBV4-1 and J is TRBJ2-5; D not certain. This CDR3 contains 14 residues. The V gene's germline CDR1 is MGHRA and CDR2 YSYEKL. Trimming pared 3 bases from V and 5 bases from J, leaving 13 bases between. The CDR3 loop reads CASSQRVTLETQYF. Written as DNA, the CDR3 is TGCGCCAGCAGCCAGCGTGTTACATTGGAGACCCAGTACTTC.

Remarks on this clone: The sample has other DNA sequences that encode this CDR3 too. This sequence joins TRBV28 and TRBJ1-6, with 8 positions matching TRBD1. V was pared by 5 bases and J by 10 bases, with 4 bases of the junction left unmatched. This CDR3 region has 13 residues. The germline CDR1 and CDR2 sequences are MDHEN and SYDVKM. The CDR3 DNA is TGTGCCAGCAGTGTTACAGGGGGATCACCCCTCCACTTT. This encodes CASSVTGGSPLHF.

This clone was seen once. The chain employs TRBV7-6 and TRBJ1-1, with 8 bases identical to TRBD1. CDR1 is SGHVS, CDR2 FNYEAQ, per germline. The J segment lost 4 bases and the V segment lost 3 bases, leaving 13 bases of the junction unmatched. This CDR3 is 17 amino acids long. The CDR3 loop is CASSFPGTGALSTEAFF. In nucleotides, the CDR3 is TGTGCCAGCAGCTTCCCCGGGACAGGAGCTCTGAGCACTGAAGCTTTCTTT.

V is TRBV21-1 and J is TRBJ1-2; TRBD1 is taken as the D call from the table, unchecked against the DNA. TRBV21-1 is described as a pseudogene. The CDR3 has 22 residues. This CDR3 is CASSKRRSGTGGLRRLNYGYTF. CDR3 DNA: TGTGCCAGCAGCAAAAGAAGGTCAGGGACAGGGGGACTTAGACGACTTAACTATGGCTACACCTTC.

Note on this clone: The sample carries other DNA sequences with the same CDR3. V is TRBV27 and J is TRBJ2-3; 11 bases agree with TRBD2. Germline CDR1 and CDR2: MNHEY and SMNVEV (reference sequence). With 6 bases clipped from V and 4 bases from J, the junction kept 3 bases outside the gene matches. The length of the CDR3 is 14 residues. The CDR3 is CASRLAGGPDTQYF. The DNA of the CDR3 is TGTGCCAGCAGGCTAGCGGGAGGTCCAGATACGCAGTATTTT.

The chain uses TRBV4-1 and TRBJ2-5; 7 nucleotides agree with TRBD2. Germline CDR1 and CDR2: MGHRA and YSYEKL. The junction had 10 bases not matched to a gene; V was cut back by 3 bases and J by 3 bases. This CDR3 contains 16 residues. The CDR3 protein is CASSHAHVAGEETQYF. As DNA, the CDR3 is TGCGCCAGCAGCCATGCCCATGTGGCGGGAGAAGAGACCCAGTACTTC.

About this clone: Other DNA sequences from this sample encode an identical CDR3 as well. The chain recombines TRBV2 with TRBJ1-1; a possible D gene is TRBD1 (6 bases). The CDR3 runs 12 residues. Germline V gene data show CDR1 as SNHLY and CDR2 as FYNNEI. The V and J ends lost 4 bases and 5 bases respectively, with 8 bases between them. CDR3 protein: CASSGGGTEAFF. For the CDR3, the DNA is TGTGCCAGCAGTGGAGGGGGGACTGAAGCTTTCTTT. Together with reference TRBV2 and TRBJ1-1, the CDR3 gives the full variable domain: EPEVTQTPSHQVTQMGQEVILRCVPISNHLYFYWYRQILGQKVEFLVSFYNNEISEKSEIFDDQFSVERPDGSNFTLKIRSTKLEDSAMYFCASSGGGTEAFFGQGTRLTVV.